Below, 30 T cell receptor beta chains from the same sample are listed, as sequenced in a study of control samples from healthy donors and cancer patients (TCRdb year 2020). The library was generated by the immunoSEQ multiplex PCR assay. The immuneACCESS repertoire file appears here via TCRdb, limited to in-frame rearrangements. These files lack a portion of the clones; in checked studies, under half of the deficit traces to unresolved V genes, and the cause of the others is not known. The sample records about 410,000 clones, 90% of which are singletons. 5% to 7% of the sample rests with the top ten. The sample was PBMCs. Source of these receptors: a man between 35 and 55 years old with head and neck cancer.

V gene TRBV27 combines with J gene TRBJ2-1, with 7 nucleotides matching TRBD2. This CDR3 region has 16 residues. CDR1 MNHEY and CDR2 SMNVEV come from the germline V gene (reference sequence). Trimming at V came to 7 bases and at J to 4 bases, leaving 13 bases not matched to a gene. CDR3 residues: CASIGTGTTAYNEQFF. The CDR3 bases are TGTGCCAGCATAGGAACCGGGACTACCGCGTACAATGAGCAGTTCTTC.

The chain carries TRBV4-2 and TRBJ2-7; TRBD1 is a possible D gene (5 bases). The germline V and J ends were trimmed by 0 bases and 6 bases, with 12 bases remaining between them. The CDR3 consists of 14 residues. Germline V gives CDR1 LGHNA, CDR2 YNFKEQ. The CDR3 loop is CASSQDRARSEQYF. The CDR3 bases are TGTGCCAGCAGCCAAGACAGGGCCCGGTCCGAGCAGTACTTC.

This sequence joins TRBV4-1 and TRBJ2-2, with D possibly matching TRBD1 (5 bases). The CDR3 length is 16 residues. CDR1 and CDR2 (germline): MGHRA, YSYEKL. Trimming cost V 1 base and J 6 bases, with 15 bases left between them. CDR3 coding DNA: TGCGCCAGCAGCCAAGCGTTAGGGGCCAGGGCCGGGGAGCTGTTTTTT. It is translated as CASSQALGARAGELFF.

The rearrangement joins TRBV7-2 to TRBJ2-1; D gene uncertain. The length of the CDR3 is 16 residues. Trimming left V 5 bases short and J 2 bases short, with 16 bases between. Germline loops: CDR1 SGHTA, CDR2 FQGNSA. The CDR3 DNA reads TGTGCCAGCAGCCACGTCGCTTGGGGTACCTACAATGAGCAGTTCTTC. Its translation is CASSHVAWGTYNEQFF. The full variable domain, completed using reference TRBV7-2 and TRBJ2-1, is GAGVSQSPSNKVTEKGKDVELRCDPISGHTALYWYRQSLGQGLEFLIYFQGNSAPDKSGLPSDRFSAERTGGSVSTLTIQRTQQEDSAVYLCASSHVAWGTYNEQFFGPGTRLTVL.

CDR3 in amino acids: CASSVGGGSQPQHF. CDR3 DNA sequence: TGTGCCAGCAGCGTAGGGGGGGGAAGCCAGCCCCAGCATTTT. The chain uses TRBV9 and TRBJ1-5; D is possibly TRBD1 (5 bases). Between the trimmed V and J ends, which lost 0 bases and 7 bases, there was a span of 11 bases. The germline V gene has CDR1 SGDLS and CDR2 YYNGEE. The CDR3 contains 14 residues.

The chain is built from TRBV18 and TRBJ2-5; D is ambiguous. Germline values: CDR1 KGHSH, CDR2 LQKENI. With 2 bases removed from V and 2 bases from J, the gap between germline ends came to 6 bases. The CDR3 runs to 13 residues. The CDR3 region is CASSPASQETQYF. The CDR3 coding sequence is TGTGCCAGCTCACCAGCCAGTCAAGAGACCCAGTACTTC.

This rearrangement joins TRBV5-4 to TRBJ2-7; D possibly matches TRBD1 or TRBD2 (6 bases each). This CDR3 spans 15 amino acids. Germline-derived CDR1 and CDR2 are SGHNT and YYREEE (reference sequence). The V end lost 4 bases, the J end lost 2 bases, and 16 bases lay between the germline ends. The CDR3 loop is CASSVEGGPTYEQYF. The CDR3 nucleotides are TGTGCCAGCAGCGTTGAAGGGGGGCCCACCTACGAGCAGTACTTC.

The J gene is TRBJ1-2, the V gene TRBV3-1 (or the pseudogene TRBV3-2), with 7 bases that match TRBD1. From germline, CDR1 is LGHDT and CDR2 YNNKEL (reference sequence). The CDR3 length is 16 residues. Germline trimming cut 1 base from V and 4 bases from J; bases unmatched to any gene: 9. The CDR3 sequence: CASSQARTGPLYGYTF. CDR3 bases: TGTGCCAGCAGCCAAGCCCGGACAGGTCCCCTCTATGGCTACACCTTC.

This chain uses TRBV3-1 (or the pseudogene TRBV3-2) with TRBJ2-3, with D possibly being TRBD2 (6 bases). From germline, CDR1 is LGHDT and CDR2 YNNKEL (reference sequence). The CDR3 runs 13 residues. Trimming shortened V by 1 base and J by 6 bases, and 8 bases separated the two germline ends. The CDR3 nucleotides are TGTGCCAGCAGCCAAGGGGGGGTGGATACGCAGTATTTT. Its protein is CASSQGGVDTQYF.

The V gene is TRBV3-1 (or the pseudogene TRBV3-2), the J gene TRBJ1-1, with D hard to call. V dropped 1 base and J dropped 7 bases, with 4 bases sitting between them. The CDR3 contains 11 residues. Germline values: CDR1 LGHDT, CDR2 YNNKEL (reference sequence). In nucleotides, the CDR3 is TGTGCCAGCAGCCAAGTGGATGAAGCTTTCTTT. It is translated as CASSQVDEAFF.

The chain employs TRBV5-1 and TRBJ2-5, with D possibly being TRBD2 (6 bases). The CDR3 is 14 residues long. CDR1 and CDR2 from the germline V gene are SGHRS and YFSETQ. Between the trimmed V and J ends, which lost 0 bases and 2 bases, there was a span of 8 bases. CDR3: CASSLGAGQETQYF. The DNA of the CDR3 is TGCGCCAGCAGCTTGGGTGCGGGGCAAGAGACCCAGTACTTC.

The genes are TRBV5-5 and TRBJ1-1, with D possibly matching TRBD1 (6 bases). The V gene's germline CDR1 is SGHKS and CDR2 YYEKEE (reference sequence). V was trimmed by 0 bases and J by 0 bases, leaving 12 bases between them. The CDR3 runs to 16 residues. DNA of the CDR3: TGTGCCAGCAGCTTGGTTCAGGGGAATATGAACACTGAAGCTTTCTTT. It translates to CASSLVQGNMNTEAFF.

This chain links TRBV10-2 with TRBJ1-1; D is unclear. Trimming took 7 bases from V and 1 from J, leaving 13 bases between them. The CDR3 is 14 amino acids. The germline gives CDR1 WSHSY, CDR2 SAAADI. CDR3 bases: TGCGCCAGCAACTGGGAGCGAGGGAACACTGAAGCTTTCTTT. This codes for CASNWERGNTEAFF.

The rearrangement links TRBV9 to TRBJ2-7; D not certain. The germline V gene encodes CDR1 SGDLS and CDR2 YYNGEE. Trimming removed 3 bases at V and 4 bases at J, with 8 bases between. The CDR3 has 12 residues. The CDR3 here is CASSASGYEQYF. CDR3 nucleotide sequence: TGTGCCAGCAGCGCTTCGGGTTACGAGCAGTACTTC.

V gene TRBV5-8 combines with J gene TRBJ2-3; possible D gene TRBD1, 6 bases. Germline CDR1 is SGHTS and CDR2 is YDEGEE. Trimming removed 2 bases at V and 0 bases at J, with 7 bases between. This CDR3 has 14 residues. CDR3 DNA: TGTGCCAGCAGCTTCCAGGGGAGCACAGATACGCAGTATTTT. Its protein product is CASSFQGSTDTQYF.

The J gene is TRBJ2-5, the V gene TRBV3-1 (or the pseudogene TRBV3-2); 8 bases line up with TRBD2. The CDR3 is 13 amino acids. The germline V gene encodes CDR1 LGHDT and CDR2 YNNKEL (reference sequence). V lost 6 bases to trimming and J lost 4 bases; unmatched junction nucleotides: 4. DNA of the CDR3: TGTGCCAGCAGGGAACTAGCGGTAGAGACCCAGTACTTC. Translating it yields CASRELAVETQYF.

The V call is TRBV4-3, the J call TRBJ1-2; TRBD1 aligns across 7 bases. After removal of 3 bases from V and 4 bases from J, the junction contained 20 bases not matched to a gene. The CDR3 is made up of 19 amino acids. Germline CDR1 and CDR2: LGHNA and YSLEER. The CDR3 nucleotides are TGCGCCAGCAGCCAGGAACATGGGACAGCCGAGAGGGGCTTCTATGGCTACACCTTC. Its translation: CASSQEHGTAERGFYGYTF.

The rearrangement links TRBV6-6 to TRBJ1-1; no clear D gene. V dropped 2 bases and J dropped 0 bases, with 7 bases sitting between them. The CDR3 spans 14 residues. CDR1 MNHNY and CDR2 SVGAGI come from the germline V gene (reference sequence). CDR3 region: CASSYPGLNTEAFF. Written as DNA, the CDR3 is TGTGCCAGCAGTTACCCTGGATTGAACACTGAAGCTTTCTTT.

The rearrangement links TRBV11-2 to TRBJ2-1; D unclear. V lost 1 base and J lost 7, with 8 bases in between. The germline V gene has CDR1 SGHAT and CDR2 FQNNGV. The CDR3 sequence is 13 residues long. This chain's CDR3 is CASSLVLGNEQFF. The CDR3 DNA is TGTGCCAGCAGCTTAGTGTTGGGGAATGAGCAGTTCTTC.

V usage is TRBV28 and J usage is TRBJ1-4; D gene unclear. CDR1 is MDHEN and CDR2 is SYDVKM in the germline V gene. The CDR3 length is 12 residues. Trimming took off 8 bases at V and 7 bases at J, with 11 bases between the two ends. The CDR3 sequence: CASVKKPEKLFF. The DNA for the CDR3 is TGTGCCAGCGTAAAAAAGCCTGAAAAACTGTTTTTT.

The chain combines TRBV5-1 with TRBJ1-1, with D possibly TRBD1 on 6 matching bases. The V end was cut by 4 bases, the J end by 2 bases, with 27 bases between. The V gene's germline CDR1 is SGHRS and CDR2 YFSETQ. The CDR3 sequence is 19 residues long. In nucleotides, the CDR3 is TGCGCCAGCAGCCAATCCGGGGGGCTCACACCAACGGCCAACACTGAAGCTTTCTTT. This gives the protein CASSQSGGLTPTANTEAFF.

This chain links TRBV4-1 with TRBJ2-1, with 11 bases lining up with TRBD2. The CDR3 has 15 amino acids. V was pared by 3 bases and J by 9 bases, with 7 bases of the junction left unmatched. Germline V lookup: CDR1 MGHRA, CDR2 YSYEKL. CDR3 bases: TGCGCCAGCAGCCAGGGACTAGCGGAGCGGGTTGAGCAGTTCTTC. Its protein product is CASSQGLAERVEQFF.

The rearrangement joins TRBV30 to TRBJ1-1; D is perhaps TRBD1 (6 bases). Germline V gives CDR1 GTSNPN, CDR2 SVGIG (reference sequence). Trimming cost V 4 bases and J 5 bases, with 14 bases left between them. The CDR3 loop spans 13 amino acids. CDR3 sequence reads: CAWNRAGETEAFF. Written as DNA, the CDR3 is TGTGCCTGGAATCGAGCAGGGGAGACTGAAGCTTTCTTT.

The V gene is TRBV14, the J gene TRBJ2-7, with 8 bases matching TRBD1. Trimming at V came to 5 bases and at J to 0 bases, leaving 6 bases not matched to a gene. The germline CDR1 and CDR2 sequences are SGHDN and FVKESK. The CDR3 is 15 residues long. CDR3 bases: TGTGCCAGCAGCACAACACAGGGGGTCTCCTACGAGCAGTACTTC. Translation gives CASSTTQGVSYEQYF.

This clone was picked up a small number of times. V gene TRBV11-3 combines with J gene TRBJ2-3, with D perhaps matching TRBD2 (5 bases). This CDR3 spans 15 amino acids. Per germline, CDR1 SGHNT and CDR2 YENEEA. V was trimmed by 7 bases and J by 0 bases, leaving 14 bases between them. The CDR3 loop reads CASTAGRTSTDTQYF. DNA for the CDR3: TGTGCCAGCACCGCGGGCCGGACTAGCACAGATACGCAGTATTTT.

The gene calls are TRBV7-9 and TRBJ1-4; 9 bases match TRBD1. This CDR3 has 19 amino acids. Germline loops: CDR1 SEHNR, CDR2 FQNEAQ (reference sequence). J gave up 11 bases and V 5 bases, and 24 bases lay outside the gene matches. CDR3 DNA sequence: TGTGCCAGCAGCAAGGACGGGACAGGGCCCCATAACCCTAGTTGGAAACTGTTTTTT. Encoded protein: CASSKDGTGPHNPSWKLFF. The variable domain in full, with the rest retrieved from reference TRBV7-9 and TRBJ1-4, is DTGVSQNPRHKITKRGQNVTFRCDPISEHNRLYWYRQTLGQGPEFLTYFQNEAQLEKSRLLSDRFSAERPKGSFSTLEIQRTEQGDSAMYLCASSKDGTGPHNPSWKLFFGSGTQLSVL.

This clone was detected only once. V usage is TRBV4-1 and J usage is TRBJ1-6; D may be TRBD1 (5 bases). The CDR3 is 14 amino acids. The germline gives CDR1 MGHRA, CDR2 YSYEKL. Trimming stripped 4 bases from V and 13 bases from J, with 17 bases between. In nucleotides, the CDR3 is TGCGCCAGCAGCCCCCGATCAGGGCTGTGGCCCCTCCACTTT. This sequence encodes CASSPRSGLWPLHF.

The chain carries TRBV11-2 and TRBJ2-3; D not resolved. The CDR3 contains 13 residues. Germline CDR1 SGHAT, CDR2 FQNNGV. V lost 5 bases to trimming and J lost 3 bases, with 9 bases between them. CDR3 residues: CASSLDMTDTQYF. The CDR3 DNA follows: TGTGCCAGCAGCCTCGATATGACAGATACGCAGTATTTT.

This clone was recorded only once. The rearrangement uses TRBV7-9 and TRBJ2-5; TRBD1 agrees at 8 bases. From germline, CDR1 is SEHNR and CDR2 FQNEAQ (reference sequence). CDR3 size: 19 residues. V gave up 5 bases and J gave up 5 bases; unmatched junction bases: 22. Here the CDR3 DNA reads TGTGCCAGCAGCCTACCATACGACGGGCCAGGGGGCGGTCGGGAGACCCAGTACTTC. Its protein product is CASSLPYDGPGGGRETQYF.

In its sample, this clone was seen once. This chain links TRBV5-1 with TRBJ1-4; D gene uncertain. The CDR3 consists of 18 residues. The germline gives CDR1 SGHRS, CDR2 YFSETQ. The V and J ends lost 0 bases and 0 bases respectively, with 15 bases between them. In DNA form, the CDR3 reads TGCGCCAGCAGCTTGGCCGGAGTCGGTTTATCAACTAATGAAAAACTGTTTTTT. It yields the protein CASSLAGVGLSTNEKLFF. The complete variable domain, with remaining parts taken from reference TRBV5-1 and TRBJ1-4, reads KAGVTQTPRYLIKTRGQQVTLSCSPISGHRSVSWYQQTPGQGLQFLFEYFSETQRNKGNFPGRFSGRQFSNSRSEMNVSTLELGDSALYLCASSLAGVGLSTNEKLFFGSGTQLSVL.